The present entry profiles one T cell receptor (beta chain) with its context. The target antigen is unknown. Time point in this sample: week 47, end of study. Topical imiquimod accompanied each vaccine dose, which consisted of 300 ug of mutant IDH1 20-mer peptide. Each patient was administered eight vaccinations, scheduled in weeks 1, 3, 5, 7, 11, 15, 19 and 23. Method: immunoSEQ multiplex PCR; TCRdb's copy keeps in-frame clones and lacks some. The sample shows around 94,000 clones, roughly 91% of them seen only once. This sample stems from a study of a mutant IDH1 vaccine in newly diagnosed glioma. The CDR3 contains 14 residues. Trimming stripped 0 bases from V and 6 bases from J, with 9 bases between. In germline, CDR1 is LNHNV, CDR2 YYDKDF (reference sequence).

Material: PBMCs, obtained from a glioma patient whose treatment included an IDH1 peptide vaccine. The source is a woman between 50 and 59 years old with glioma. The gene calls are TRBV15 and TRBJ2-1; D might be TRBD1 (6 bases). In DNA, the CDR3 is TGTGCCACCAGCAGAGATCTAGGGGGCAATGAGCAGTTCTTC. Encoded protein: CATSRDLGGNEQFF. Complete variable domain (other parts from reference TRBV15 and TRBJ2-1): DAMVIQNPRYQVTQFGKPVTLSCSQTLNHNVMYWYQQKSSQAPKLLFHYYDKDFNNEADTPDNFQSRRPNTSFCFLDIRSPGLGDTAMYLCATSRDLGGNEQFFGPGTRLTVL.